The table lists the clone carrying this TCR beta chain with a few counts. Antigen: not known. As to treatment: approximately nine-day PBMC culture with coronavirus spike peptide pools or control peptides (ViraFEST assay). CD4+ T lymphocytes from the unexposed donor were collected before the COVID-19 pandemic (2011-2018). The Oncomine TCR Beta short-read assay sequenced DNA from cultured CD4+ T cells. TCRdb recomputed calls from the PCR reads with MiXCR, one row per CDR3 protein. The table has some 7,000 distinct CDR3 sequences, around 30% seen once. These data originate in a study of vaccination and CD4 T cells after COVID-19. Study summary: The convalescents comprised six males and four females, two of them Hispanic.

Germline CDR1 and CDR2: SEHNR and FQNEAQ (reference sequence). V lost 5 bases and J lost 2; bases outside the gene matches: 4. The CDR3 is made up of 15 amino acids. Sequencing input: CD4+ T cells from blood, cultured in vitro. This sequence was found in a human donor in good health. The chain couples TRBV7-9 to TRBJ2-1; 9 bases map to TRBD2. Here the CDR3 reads CASSGGGGPYNEQFF. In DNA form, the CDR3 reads TGTGCCAGCAGCGGCGGGGGGGGCCCCTACAATGAGCAGTTCTTC.